Listed here are 27 T cell receptor beta chains from one sample, sequenced in a study of blood T cell repertoires in COVID-19. Libraries were prepared by immunoSEQ multiplex PCR; TCRdb keeps only in-frame clonotypes and omits some of them. This sample has about 230,000 clones, with approximately 80% found just once. The sample was peripheral blood. The source of these receptors is a man aged 35 to 55 with acute or convalescent COVID-19.

The chain couples TRBV28 to TRBJ2-1; 7 positions agree with TRBD2. This CDR3 has 14 amino acids. From germline, CDR1 is MDHEN and CDR2 SYDVKM. The J segment lost 5 bases and the V segment lost 5 bases, leaving 6 bases of the junction unmatched. The CDR3 coding sequence is TGTGCCAGCAGTGGTCTAGCGGAGCACAATGAGCAGTTCTTC. Translated, it gives CASSGLAEHNEQFF.

This clone appeared a single time. The chain is built from TRBV19 and TRBJ2-2, with a tentative D call TRBD2 (5 bases). This CDR3 has 14 amino acids. Germline CDR1 is LNHDA and CDR2 is SQIVND (reference sequence). The V end was cut by 1 base, the J end by 5 bases, with 8 bases between. DNA for the CDR3: TGTGCCAGTAGTATAGGCGCGGGTACCGGGGAGCTGTTTTTT. Translation: CASSIGAGTGELFF.

This chain connects TRBV18 to TRBJ2-5; D possibly corresponds to TRBD1 (6 bases). Trimming removed 0 bases from V and 6 bases from J, with 14 bases in between. The CDR3 has 15 residues. Germline lookup yields CDR1 KGHSH and CDR2 LQKENI. The CDR3 reads CASSPPRQGRQTQYF. The CDR3 bases are TGTGCCAGCTCACCACCGCGGCAGGGGAGACAGACCCAGTACTTC.

This clone was picked up a small number of times. The identical CDR3 is also encoded by other nucleotide sequences in the sample. This chain links TRBV2 with TRBJ1-1, with D possibly TRBD1 on 6 matching bases. The CDR3 runs 13 residues. Germline V CDR1 and CDR2: SNHLY, FYNNEI. V was pared by 3 bases and J by 2 bases, with 7 bases between. CDR3 region: CASSEDRNTEAFF. As DNA, the CDR3 is TGTGCCAGCAGTGAGGACAGAAACACTGAAGCTTTCTTT. The full variable domain, its missing parts supplied by reference TRBV2 and TRBJ1-1, is EPEVTQTPSHQVTQMGQEVILRCVPISNHLYFYWYRQILGQKVEFLVSFYNNEISEKSEIFDDQFSVERPDGSNFTLKIRSTKLEDSAMYFCASSEDRNTEAFFGQGTRLTVV.

In its sample, this clone was seen once. The genes are TRBV7-9 and TRBJ2-1, with 9 bases that match TRBD2. Germline CDR1 is SEHNR and CDR2 is FQNEAQ (reference sequence). The V gene end was trimmed by 4 bases and the J gene end by 7 bases; junction bases not matched to a gene: 8. The CDR3 totals 15 residues. This chain's CDR3 is CASSSFGLAGNEQFF. The CDR3 region has the DNA TGTGCCAGCAGCTCCTTCGGGCTAGCGGGAAATGAGCAGTTCTTC.

The chain combines TRBV19 with TRBJ2-7; a weak D match, TRBD2 (6 bases). The CDR3 loop spans 12 amino acids. Germline V lookup: CDR1 LNHDA, CDR2 SQIVND (reference sequence). V shed 3 bases and J shed 6 bases, with 9 bases lying between them. For the CDR3, the DNA is TGTGCCAGTAGTATGTTGGGGGGCGAGCAGTACTTC. This gives the protein CASSMLGGEQYF.

This clone has just one count. The chain has TRBV5-1 and TRBJ1-6, with D perhaps matching TRBD1 (6 bases). V lost 0 bases and J 5 bases, leaving 15 bases between the germline ends. This CDR3 has 17 residues. Germline values: CDR1 SGHRS, CDR2 YFSETQ. CDR3 sequence reads: CASSLEDRVGNNSPLHF. The DNA for the CDR3 is TGCGCCAGCAGCTTGGAGGACAGAGTGGGCAATAATTCACCCCTCCACTTT.

The chain combines TRBV6-2 or TRBV6-3 with TRBJ1-1, with TRBD1 matching over 7 bases. The germline gives CDR1 MNHEY, CDR2 SVGEGT. Losses at the gene ends were 5 bases for V and 0 bases for J; bases not matched to a gene: 12. The CDR3 is 17 amino acids. This CDR3 reads CASSAPGQRAMNTEAFF. The CDR3 DNA reads TGTGCCAGCAGTGCACCGGGACAGCGAGCCATGAACACTGAAGCTTTCTTT.

The chain employs TRBV4-3 and TRBJ1-1; the match to TRBD1 covers 11 bases. The CDR3 has 15 amino acids. Losses at the gene ends were 0 bases for V and 5 bases for J; bases not matched to a gene: 2. Germline lookup yields CDR1 LGHNA and CDR2 YSLEER. The CDR3 here is CASSQEGTGGTEAFF. The CDR3 nucleotides read TGCGCCAGCAGCCAAGAAGGGACAGGGGGAACTGAAGCTTTCTTT.

The V and J genes are TRBV7-3 and TRBJ1-3; no reliable D call. Trimming stripped 10 bases from V and 3 bases from J, with 7 bases between. Germline CDR1 and CDR2: SGHTA and FQGTGA. This CDR3 is 11 amino acids long. The CDR3 DNA is TGTGCCATCCTATATGGAAACACCATATATTTT. It yields the protein CAILYGNTIYF.

The chain couples TRBV28 to TRBJ1-2; TRBD1 agrees at 7 bases. This CDR3 contains 13 residues. J was trimmed by 8 bases and V by 2 bases; bases with no gene match: 5. From germline, CDR1 is MDHEN and CDR2 SYDVKM. CDR3 loop: CASSLSRGGGYTF. Written as DNA, the CDR3 is TGTGCCAGCAGTTTAAGTAGAGGGGGCGGCTACACCTTC.

This chain joins TRBV7-8 and TRBJ2-7; 8 positions match TRBD2. Per the germline V gene, CDR1 is SGHVS and CDR2 is FQNEAQ. Trimming removed 5 bases from V and 0 bases from J; junction bases left unmatched: 3. CDR3 length: 14 amino acids. As DNA, the CDR3 is TGTGCCAGCAGCACCCGGGAGGGCTCCTACGAGCAGTACTTC. This codes for CASSTREGSYEQYF.

V is TRBV29-1 and J is TRBJ1-2, with D possibly TRBD1 on 5 matching bases. Trimming shortened V by 3 bases and J by 2 bases, and 10 bases separated the two germline ends. The V gene's germline CDR1 is SQVTM and CDR2 ANQGSEA. This CDR3 spans 13 amino acids. CDR3 nucleotides: TGCAGCGTTGAGCCCGACAGAAACTATGGCTACACCTTC. Amino acid sequence: CSVEPDRNYGYTF.

The rearrangement links TRBV6-6 to TRBJ2-7, with 7 bases matching TRBD2. The CDR3 consists of 15 residues. Germline CDR1 reads MNHNY; CDR2 reads SVGAGI (reference sequence). V was pared by 2 bases and J by 0 bases, with 4 bases of the junction left unmatched. The chain's CDR3 is CASSYRASGSYEQYF. CDR3 nucleotides: TGTGCCAGCAGTTACAGGGCTAGCGGCTCCTACGAGCAGTACTTC.

This sequence joins TRBV9 and TRBJ1-2; TRBD1 is a possible D gene (6 bases). The germline gives CDR1 SGDLS, CDR2 YYNGEE. V was trimmed by 4 bases and J by 4 bases, leaving 14 bases between them. CDR3 length: 14 residues. DNA for the CDR3: TGTGCCAGCAGCCCACCTGGACAGATCTATGGCTACACCTTC. Translating it yields CASSPPGQIYGYTF.

The chain couples TRBV7-9 to TRBJ2-7; D might be TRBD2 (6 bases). Trimming shortened V by 7 bases and J by 1 base, and 17 bases separated the two germline ends. Germline-derived CDR1 and CDR2 are SEHNR and FQNEAQ (reference sequence). The CDR3 covers 15 residues. DNA for the CDR3: TGTGCCAGCACCTCGTCGACTAGTCTTTCCTACGAGCAGTACTTC. Translation gives CASTSSTSLSYEQYF.

The chain employs TRBV6-5 and TRBJ1-5; weak D call: TRBD1 (6 bases). Germline CDR1 MNHEY, CDR2 SVGAGI. V was shortened by 7 bases and J by 5 bases, with 12 bases between the two germline ends. This CDR3 comprises 13 residues. CDR3 amino acids: CASTLGGHQPQHF. The DNA of the CDR3 is TGTGCCAGCACCCTGGGGGGGCATCAGCCCCAGCATTTT.

The gene calls are TRBV5-4 and TRBJ2-5; D is possibly TRBD2 (5 bases). The CDR3 consists of 14 residues. Between the trimmed V and J ends, which lost 0 bases and 5 bases, there was a span of 11 bases. Germline V gene data show CDR1 as SGHNT and CDR2 as YYREEE (reference sequence). The CDR3 loop reads CASSLAGIWETQYF. CDR3 nucleotide sequence: TGTGCCAGCAGCTTGGCCGGGATCTGGGAGACCCAGTACTTC.

This chain links TRBV5-5 with TRBJ2-5; 11 bases match TRBD2. Germline values: CDR1 SGHKS, CDR2 YYEKEE (reference sequence). J gave up 2 bases and V 0 bases, and 3 bases lay outside the gene matches. This CDR3 comprises 16 residues. The CDR3 here is CASSLARLAGQETQYF. Here the CDR3 DNA reads TGTGCCAGCAGCTTGGCACGACTAGCGGGACAAGAGACCCAGTACTTC.

The chain employs TRBV10-1 and TRBJ2-3, with 13 nucleotides matching TRBD2. J was trimmed by 3 bases and V by 7 bases; bases with no gene match: 19. CDR3 length equals 20 residues. Germline assignment: CDR1 WNHNN and CDR2 SYGVQD (reference sequence). The CDR3 sequence is CASTLQLAGGPEGGTDTQYF. CDR3 in DNA: TGCGCCAGCACCTTACAACTAGCGGGAGGGCCTGAAGGCGGGACAGATACGCAGTATTTT.

The chain links TRBV18 to TRBJ2-4, with D hard to call. CDR1 KGHSH and CDR2 LQKENI come from the germline V gene. This CDR3 spans 14 amino acids. Trimming stripped 6 bases from V and 0 bases from J, with 9 bases between. The CDR3 is CASSPEIAKNIQYF. In DNA, the CDR3 is TGTGCCAGCTCCCCAGAGATAGCCAAAAACATTCAGTACTTC.

V gene TRBV18 combines with J gene TRBJ2-7, with TRBD2 identical over 13 bases. CDR1 KGHSH and CDR2 LQKENI come from the germline V gene. CDR3 length equals 15 residues. Trimming removed 3 bases from V and 3 bases from J; junction bases left unmatched: 2. CDR3 nucleotides: TGTGCCAGCTCACCCGGGACTAGCGGGATCTACGAGCAGTACTTC. This encodes CASSPGTSGIYEQYF.

This chain's CDR3 is CASSRGGQGVPNTEAFF. CDR3 coding DNA: TGTGCCAGTAGTAGAGGGGGACAGGGGGTTCCGAACACTGAAGCTTTCTTT. The chain links TRBV19 to TRBJ1-1; 11 bases align to TRBD1. The CDR3 has 17 residues. V dropped 4 bases and J dropped 1; count of bases not matched to a gene: 8. Germline loops: CDR1 LNHDA, CDR2 SQIVND (reference sequence).

CDR3 in DNA: TGTGCCAGCAGTGAATTTTATCCCGGTTCTATTTATGGCTACACCTTC. It yields the protein CASSEFYPGSIYGYTF. The chain has TRBV6-1 and TRBJ1-2; the D is unclear. Per germline, CDR1 MNHNS and CDR2 SASEGT. The CDR3 runs 16 residues. Deletions cut 2 bases from V and 5 bases from J, with 18 bases between.

The CDR3 sequence: CASSDGQGYYQPQHF. CDR3 coding DNA: TGTGCCTCATCAGACGGGCAGGGGTATTATCAGCCCCAGCATTTT. The gene calls are TRBV30 and TRBJ1-5, with D tentatively TRBD1 (6 bases). CDR1 and CDR2 (germline): GTSNPN, SVGIG (reference sequence). With 7 bases removed from V and 5 bases from J, the gap between germline ends came to 21 bases. The length of the CDR3 is 15 residues.

A single count supports this clone. The chain uses TRBV10-1 and TRBJ1-4, with 8 nucleotides matching TRBD1. With 9 bases clipped from V and 8 bases from J, the junction kept 14 bases outside the gene matches. The V gene's germline CDR1 is WNHNN and CDR2 SYGVQD (reference sequence). The CDR3 has 15 amino acids. The chain's CDR3 is CARGYGTGPEEKLFF. In DNA form, the CDR3 reads TGCGCCAGAGGATACGGGACAGGCCCGGAAGAAAAACTGTTTTTT.

The chain uses TRBV5-1 and TRBJ1-1; D is unclear. Trimming pared 2 bases from V and 1 base from J, leaving 9 bases between. CDR1 and CDR2 (germline): SGHRS, YFSETQ. The CDR3 runs to 14 residues. CDR3 residues: CASSFGQENTEAFF. The CDR3 DNA follows: TGCGCCAGCAGCTTTGGGCAGGAGAACACTGAAGCTTTCTTT. Combining the CDR3 with reference TRBV5-1 and TRBJ1-1 gives the whole variable domain KAGVTQTPRYLIKTRGQQVTLSCSPISGHRSVSWYQQTPGQGLQFLFEYFSETQRNKGNFPGRFSGRQFSNSRSEMNVSTLELGDSALYLCASSFGQENTEAFFGQGTRLTVV.